Below, one T cell receptor (beta chain) is given with its context. What it binds is not known. Data came from immunoSEQ multiplex PCR; TCRdb stores just in-frame clones and leaves some out. The table includes a few hundred thousand clones, more than 95% detected once. The source of the sample is a study of shared clonotypes between healthy human individuals. In the study overall: The people who gave samples were a couple of women and a few men aged 18 to 49.

The CDR3 extends over 17 amino acids. Germline V gene lookup returns CDR1 GTSNPN and CDR2 SVGIG (reference sequence). J lost 7 bases, V lost 4 bases, and 14 bases had no gene match. Study-wide findings and caveats: A few donors shared approximately 5% of their naive CD4 clonotypes.

Sequencing was carried out using naive CD4+ T cells sorted from blood. The subset was: CD45RA+ positively selected. The V gene is TRBV30, the J gene TRBJ2-1, with 12 bases lining up with TRBD2. The sequence came from a woman aged 25-40 years in good health. DNA for the CDR3: TGTGCCTGGAACCTGATCCCTAGCGGGAGGGCGGTGAATGAGCAGTTCTTC. This encodes CAWNLIPSGRAVNEQFF.